This T cell receptor (beta chain) was captured by sequencing in a study of neoadjuvant anti-PD-1 for oral cavity cancer. Turning to the study itself: Patients without progression got a fourth dose around day 43. Overall study findings and caveats: PBMC Gini-index clonality exceeded responders' in non-responders post-nivolumab.

CDR1 and CDR2 (germline): GTSNPN, SVGIG (reference sequence). Trimming took 0 bases from V and 6 from J; bases not matched to a gene: 9. The CDR3 sequence is 16 residues long. PBMC libraries mostly used around 460 ng of input genomic DNA, with six replicates per sample. Repertoires were generated with immunoSEQ multiplex PCR, while TCRdb's copy carries only in-frame clones and drops some. Altogether around 20,000 clones are present, around three quarters being singletons, with the ten largest covering approximately 2.7%. Turning to this clone: Its antigen is as yet unknown.

These newly diagnosed stage II-IVA oral cavity squamous cell carcinoma patients had no prior systemic or radiation treatment. This chain connects TRBV30 to TRBJ1-4; 8 nucleotides line up with TRBD1. The input for sequencing was PBMCs, taken before nivolumab (anti-PD-1) treatment. This TCR was recovered from a person aged 40-85 years with oral cavity squamous cell carcinoma. CDR3 loop: CAWSVRDRLADEKLFF. As DNA, the CDR3 is TGTGCCTGGAGTGTCCGGGACAGGTTAGCAGATGAAAAACTGTTTTTT.